This TCR beta chain was found in a study of early T cells in non-severe SARS-CoV-2 infection. On the study more broadly: Sequencing used unsorted whole-blood bulk RNA, so chains lack pairing. Points from the study as a whole: Anti-spike CD8 responses were favored in VDJdb matching, and private and CD4 specificities were missed.

With V trimmed by 0 bases and J by 0 bases, 5 bases remained unmatched. Per the germline V gene, CDR1 is SQVTM and CDR2 is ANQGSEA. The CDR3 spans 16 residues. The TCR library protocol attached unique molecular identifiers to the individual cDNA molecules. TCRdb used MiXCR to reprocess the 5' RACE reads, holding one entry per CDR3 protein. The sample has about 66,000 distinct CDR3 sequences; 9.1% are singletons. This clonotype came up many times. Its matching antigen is unknown. The V gene is TRBV29-1, the J gene TRBJ2-1, with TRBD2 matching 7 bases. Sequencing was carried out using whole blood. This sequence originates from an adult who was a healthcare worker with PCR-confirmed SARS-CoV-2 infection or an uninfected control (not recorded which). The CDR3 nucleotides read TGCAGCGTTGAAGATCCCGGGAGGACCTCCTACAATGAGCAGTTCTTC. Residues: CSVEDPGRTSYNEQFF.